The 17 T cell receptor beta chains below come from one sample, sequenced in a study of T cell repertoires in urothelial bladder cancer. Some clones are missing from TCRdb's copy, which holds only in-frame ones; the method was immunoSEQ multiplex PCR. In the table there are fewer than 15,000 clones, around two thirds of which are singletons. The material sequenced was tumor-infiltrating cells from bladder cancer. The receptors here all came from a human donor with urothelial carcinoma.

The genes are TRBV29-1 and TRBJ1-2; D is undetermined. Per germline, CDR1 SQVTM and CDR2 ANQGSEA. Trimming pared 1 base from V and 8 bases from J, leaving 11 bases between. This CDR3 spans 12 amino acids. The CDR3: CSVEGALEGYTF. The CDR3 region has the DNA TGCAGCGTTGAAGGGGCCCTTGAGGGCTACACCTTC. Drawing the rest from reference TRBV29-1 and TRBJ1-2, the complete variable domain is SAVISQKPSRDICQRGTSLTIQCQVDSQVTMMFWYRQQPGQSLTLIATANQGSEATYESGFVIDKFPISRPNLTFSTLTVSNMSPEDSSIYLCSVEGALEGYTFGSGTRLTVV.

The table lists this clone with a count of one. The CDR3 DNA sequence: TGTGCCAGCAGGGGCGATTCTGGGGCCAGGGAGACCCAGTACTTC. Translation: CASRGDSGARETQYF. The V call is TRBV7-2, the J call TRBJ2-5, with D tentatively TRBD1 (5 bases). With 6 bases removed from V and 5 bases from J, the gap between germline ends came to 19 bases. CDR3 length: 15 residues. Germline CDR1 SGHTA, CDR2 FQGNSA.

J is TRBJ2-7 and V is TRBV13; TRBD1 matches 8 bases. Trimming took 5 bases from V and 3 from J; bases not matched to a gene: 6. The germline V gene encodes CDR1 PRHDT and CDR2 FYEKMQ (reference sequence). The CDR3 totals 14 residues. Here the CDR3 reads CASSQDRVGYEQYF. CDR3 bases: TGTGCCAGCAGCCAGGACAGGGTGGGCTACGAGCAGTACTTC. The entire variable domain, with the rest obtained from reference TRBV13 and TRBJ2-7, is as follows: AAGVIQSPRHLIKEKRETATLKCYPIPRHDTVYWYQQGPGQDPQFLISFYEKMQSDKGSIPDRFSAQQFSDYHSELNMSSLELGDSALYFCASSQDRVGYEQYFGPGTRLTVT.

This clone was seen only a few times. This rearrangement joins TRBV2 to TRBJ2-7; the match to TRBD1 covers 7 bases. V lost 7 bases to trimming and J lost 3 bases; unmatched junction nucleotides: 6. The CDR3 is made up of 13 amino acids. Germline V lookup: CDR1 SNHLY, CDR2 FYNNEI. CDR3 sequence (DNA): TGTGCCAGCAAATCCCGGGACAGCTACGAGCAGTACGTC. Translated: CASKSRDSYEQYV.

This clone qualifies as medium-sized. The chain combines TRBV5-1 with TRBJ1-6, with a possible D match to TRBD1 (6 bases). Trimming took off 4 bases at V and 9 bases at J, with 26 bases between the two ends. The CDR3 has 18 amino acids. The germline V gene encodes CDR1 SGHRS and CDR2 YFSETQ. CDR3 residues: CASSLRDMGAAGGSPLHF. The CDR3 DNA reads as TGCGCCAGCAGCCTTCGGGATATGGGGGCGGCGGGTGGTTCACCCCTCCACTTT.

The CDR3 loop reads CASRKYTSGEAFF. CDR3 bases: TGTGCCAGCAGAAAATATACGTCGGGGGAAGCTTTCTTT. V gene TRBV6-5 combines with J gene TRBJ1-1; no reliable D call. Germline V gives CDR1 MNHEY, CDR2 SVGAGI. With 6 bases removed from V and 8 bases from J, the gap between germline ends came to 16 bases. CDR3 length equals 13 residues.

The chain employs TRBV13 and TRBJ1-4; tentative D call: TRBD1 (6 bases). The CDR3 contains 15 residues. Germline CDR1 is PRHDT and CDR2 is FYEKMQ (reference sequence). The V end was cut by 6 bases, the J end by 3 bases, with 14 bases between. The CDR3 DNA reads TGTGCCAGCAGTTCCAGGGGTGCGTCTAATGAAAAACTGTTTTTT. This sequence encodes CASSSRGASNEKLFF.

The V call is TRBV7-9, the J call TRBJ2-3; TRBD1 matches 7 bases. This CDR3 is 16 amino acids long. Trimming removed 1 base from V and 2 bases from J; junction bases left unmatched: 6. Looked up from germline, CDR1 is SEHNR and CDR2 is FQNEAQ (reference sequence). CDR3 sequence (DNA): TGTGCCAGCAGCTTAGGAGGCAGGGGGAACACAGATACGCAGTATTTT. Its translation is CASSLGGRGNTDTQYF. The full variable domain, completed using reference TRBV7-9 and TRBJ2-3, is DTGVSQNPRHKITKRGQNVTFRCDPISEHNRLYWYRQTLGQGPEFLTYFQNEAQLEKSRLLSDRFSAERPKGSFSTLEIQRTEQGDSAMYLCASSLGGRGNTDTQYFGPGTRLTVL.

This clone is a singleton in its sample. For the CDR3, the DNA is TGTGCCAGTAGTATCGGGACAGGGGGCTCCCCGGCCTATAGCAATCAGCCCCAGCATTTT. It specifies CASSIGTGGSPAYSNQPQHF. The V and J genes are TRBV19 and TRBJ1-5; TRBD1 agrees at 12 bases. The CDR3 totals 20 residues. V gave up 3 bases and J gave up 0 bases; unmatched junction bases: 12. Germline values: CDR1 LNHDA, CDR2 SQIVND (reference sequence). Looking up the rest from reference TRBV19 and TRBJ1-5 gives the full variable domain: DGGITQSPKYLFRKEGQNVTLSCEQNLNHDAMYWYRQDPGQGLRLIYYSQIVNDFQKGDIAEGYSVSREKKESFPLTVTSAQKNPTAFYLCASSIGTGGSPAYSNQPQHFGDGTRLSIL.

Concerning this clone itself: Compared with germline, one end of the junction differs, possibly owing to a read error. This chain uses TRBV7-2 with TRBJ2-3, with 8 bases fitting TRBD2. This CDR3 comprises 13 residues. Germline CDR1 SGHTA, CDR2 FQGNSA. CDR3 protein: CASSFSFSGDVTF. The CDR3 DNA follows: TGTGCCAGCAGCTTTTCGTTTAGCGGGGATGTTACTTTT.

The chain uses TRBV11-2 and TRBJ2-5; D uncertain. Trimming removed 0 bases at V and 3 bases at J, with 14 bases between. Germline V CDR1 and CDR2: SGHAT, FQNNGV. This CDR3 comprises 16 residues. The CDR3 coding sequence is TGTGCCAGCAGCTTAGATCGGGTGCTTTTAAAAGAGACCCAGTACTTC. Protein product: CASSLDRVLLKETQYF. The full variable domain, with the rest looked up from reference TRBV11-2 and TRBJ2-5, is EAGVAQSPRYKIIEKRQSVAFWCNPISGHATLYWYQQILGQGPKLLIQFQNNGVVDDSQLPKDRFSAERLKGVDSTLKIQPAKLEDSAVYLCASSLDRVLLKETQYFGPGTRLLVL.

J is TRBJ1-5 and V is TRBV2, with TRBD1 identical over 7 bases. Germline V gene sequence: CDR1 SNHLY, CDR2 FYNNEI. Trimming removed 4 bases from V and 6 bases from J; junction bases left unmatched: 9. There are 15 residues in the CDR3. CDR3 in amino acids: CASSGNRGGGQPQHF. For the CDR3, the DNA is TGTGCCAGCAGTGGAAACAGGGGAGGAGGTCAGCCCCAGCATTTT.

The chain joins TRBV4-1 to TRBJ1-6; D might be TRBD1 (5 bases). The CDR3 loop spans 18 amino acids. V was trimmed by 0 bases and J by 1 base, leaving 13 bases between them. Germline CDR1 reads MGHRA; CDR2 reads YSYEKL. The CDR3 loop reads CASSQEGAGLSYNSPLHF. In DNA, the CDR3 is TGCGCCAGCAGCCAAGAAGGAGCAGGGTTGTCCTATAATTCACCCCTCCACTTT.

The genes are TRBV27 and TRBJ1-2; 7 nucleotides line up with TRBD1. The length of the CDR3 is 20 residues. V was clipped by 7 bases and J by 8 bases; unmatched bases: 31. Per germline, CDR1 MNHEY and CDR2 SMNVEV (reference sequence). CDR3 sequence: CASIRSASSLSAGTAKGYTF. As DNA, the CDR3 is TGTGCCAGCATCCGGAGTGCCAGCAGTCTTAGCGCCGGGACAGCAAAGGGCTACACCTTC.

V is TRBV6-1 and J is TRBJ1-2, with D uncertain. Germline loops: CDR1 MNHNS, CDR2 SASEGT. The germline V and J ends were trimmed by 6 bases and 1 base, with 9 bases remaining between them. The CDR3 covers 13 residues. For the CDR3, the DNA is TGTGCCAGCAGAGGAAGGTTTAACTATGGCTACACCTTC. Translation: CASRGRFNYGYTF.

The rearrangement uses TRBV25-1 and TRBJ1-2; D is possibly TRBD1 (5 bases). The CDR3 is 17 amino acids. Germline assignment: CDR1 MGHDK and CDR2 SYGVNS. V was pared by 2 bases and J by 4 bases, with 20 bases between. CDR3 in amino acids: CASSEGGVRLAGYGYTF. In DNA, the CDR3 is TGTGCCAGCAGTGAAGGGGGGGTGCGCCTGGCGGGCTATGGCTACACCTTC.

CDR3 loop: CASSPWRNQPQHF. The CDR3 DNA reads TGTGCCAGCAGTCCGTGGCGCAATCAGCCCCAGCATTTT. The chain couples TRBV6-5 to TRBJ1-5, with no clear D. Germline CDR1 MNHEY, CDR2 SVGAGI. Trimming pared 5 bases from V and 2 bases from J, leaving 7 bases between. The CDR3 has 13 amino acids.